Reported below is one T cell receptor (beta chain). This record comes from a study of blood T cell repertoires in COVID-19. For the study at large: COVID-19 samples, acute and convalescent, were from the United States, Italy and Spain. Sources were T cells, B-cell-depleted T cells, or PBMCs; the material itself was cDNA or gDNA.

The CDR3 has 15 amino acids. Trimming took 4 bases from V and 12 from J; bases not matched to a gene: 11. CDR1 is SEHNR, CDR2 FQNEAQ, per germline (reference sequence). Source study methods: Nucleated cell counts were estimated from reference gene primer amplification. TCRdb keeps only in-frame clones here, not all; method: immunoSEQ multiplex PCR. The D gene and trimming were derived from the DNA, and the V and J assignments and clone size from that table. Of roughly 97,000 clones listed, about 91% were seen once; the top ten hold approximately 5.6%. This TCR was recovered from a human donor in a cohort sampled during active COVID-19. The V and J genes are TRBV7-9 and TRBJ2-1; 11 bases match TRBD2. Sequenced input: peripheral blood. The CDR3 DNA is TGTGCCAGCAGCTCGAACAGGGGACTAGCGGAGGTGCAGTTCTTC. Encoded protein: CASSSNRGLAEVQFF.